Following are 18 T cell receptor beta chains from one sample sequenced in a study of beta chain features in type 1 diabetes. What was sequenced were expressed TCRB transcripts, since all of the isolated RNA had been reverse transcribed. TCRdb's table, derived via immunoSEQ multiplex PCR, lists solely in-frame clones and lacks some. The sample has hundreds of thousands of clones, 15% to 19% seen once. The sample comprised naive CD4+ T cells from blood. These receptors all come from a man between 18 and 35 years old in good health.

This clone turned up a few times. The chain carries TRBV7-6 and TRBJ2-5, with D perhaps matching TRBD2 (5 bases). The V gene's germline CDR1 is SGHVS and CDR2 FNYEAQ. This CDR3 has 14 residues. Trimming pared 7 bases from V and 10 bases from J, leaving 22 bases between. The CDR3 nucleotides are TGTGCCAGCACCCGAGGGTCGTCGGTGGCCGGCCAGTACTTC. It codes for CASTRGSSVAGQYF.

In its sample, this clone was seen a few times. V is TRBV28 and J is TRBJ2-7; either TRBD1 or TRBD2 may fit D (5 bases each). The length of the CDR3 is 15 residues. Trimming took off 4 bases at V and 4 bases at J, with 17 bases between the two ends. CDR1 is MDHEN and CDR2 is SYDVKM in the germline V gene. The CDR3 region is CASSSPKGRTYEQYF. CDR3 in DNA: TGTGCCAGCAGTTCTCCCAAGGGACGGACTTACGAGCAGTACTTC.

This clone was seen a few times. The chain has TRBV4-2 and TRBJ1-2, with D perhaps matching TRBD1 (6 bases). Per germline, CDR1 LGHNA and CDR2 YNFKEQ. This CDR3 region has 17 residues. V lost 1 base to trimming and J lost 5 bases, with 20 bases between them. The DNA for the CDR3 is TGTGCCAGCAGCCAAGCAGGACAGCGCGCCTCGTTTTATGGCTACACCTTC. Its protein product is CASSQAGQRASFYGYTF.

This clone has more than one count but fewer than ten. Other nucleotide sequences from this sample produce the same CDR3. This chain connects TRBV9 to TRBJ1-1; a possible D gene is TRBD1 (5 bases). V lost 0 bases and J 6 bases, leaving 9 bases between the germline ends. CDR1 is SGDLS and CDR2 is YYNGEE in the germline V gene. The CDR3 is 13 amino acids. The CDR3 DNA reads TGTGCCAGCAGCGTAGTTGGGGGTCCTGAAGCTTTCTTT. Translating gives CASSVVGGPEAFF. The whole variable domain, remainder taken from reference TRBV9 and TRBJ1-1, is DSGVTQTPKHLITATGQRVTLRCSPRSGDLSVYWYQQSLDQGLQFLIQYYNGEERAKGNILERFSAQQFPDLHSELNLSSLELGDSALYFCASSVVGGPEAFFGQGTRLTVV.

This clone has only a few counts. This chain connects TRBV29-1 to TRBJ2-1, with a tentative D call TRBD1 (6 bases). CDR1 is SQVTM and CDR2 is ANQGSEA in the germline V gene. V dropped 8 bases and J dropped 4 bases, with 15 bases sitting between them. The CDR3 contains 13 residues. CDR3 DNA sequence: TGCAGCATCGATGGTACAGGGTACAATGAGCAGTTCTTC. Protein sequence: CSIDGTGYNEQFF.

The CDR3 bases are TGTGCCAGCAGTACAGACGGGGCAACTAATGAAAAACTGTTTTTT. This encodes CASSTDGATNEKLFF. The V and J genes are TRBV28 and TRBJ1-4, with D unresolved. This CDR3 region has 15 residues. Trimming left V 5 bases short and J 0 bases short, with 10 bases between. CDR1 and CDR2 from the germline V gene are MDHEN and SYDVKM.

This clone was detected a few times. CDR3 sequence reads: CASSLVAGMSYNEQFF. DNA for the CDR3: TGTGCCAGCAGCTTAGTAGCGGGAATGTCCTACAATGAGCAGTTCTTC. The chain joins TRBV11-2 to TRBJ2-1; 8 nucleotides agree with TRBD2. Unmatched junction bases numbered 3, after V lost 1 base and J lost 1 base. Germline assignment: CDR1 SGHAT and CDR2 FQNNGV. The CDR3 is made up of 16 amino acids. The complete variable domain, with remaining parts taken from reference TRBV11-2 and TRBJ2-1, reads EAGVAQSPRYKIIEKRQSVAFWCNPISGHATLYWYQQILGQGPKLLIQFQNNGVVDDSQLPKDRFSAERLKGVDSTLKIQPAKLEDSAVYLCASSLVAGMSYNEQFFGPGTRLTVL.

The chain combines TRBV4-1 with TRBJ1-5; D ambiguous. The CDR3 spans 14 residues. Germline loops: CDR1 MGHRA, CDR2 YSYEKL. Trimming took 4 bases from V and 0 from J, leaving 7 bases between them. CDR3 region: CASSLKYSNQPQHF. DNA for the CDR3: TGCGCCAGCAGCCTGAAGTATAGCAATCAGCCCCAGCATTTT.

The chain combines TRBV7-3 with TRBJ2-5; D is unresolved. The germline V and J ends were trimmed by 3 bases and 7 bases, with 6 bases remaining between them. From germline, CDR1 is SGHTA and CDR2 FQGTGA. The CDR3 runs to 11 residues. In DNA form, the CDR3 reads TGTGCCAGCAGCTTGGGCGGGACCCAGTACTTC. This sequence encodes CASSLGGTQYF.

Remarks on this clone: Other DNA sequences in this specimen translate into the identical CDR3. The chain links TRBV18 to TRBJ1-5; 10 nucleotides line up with TRBD1. The CDR3 is made up of 15 amino acids. Germline CDR1 and CDR2: KGHSH and LQKENI. Trimming took 2 bases from V and 2 from J; bases not matched to a gene: 0. CDR3 nucleotide sequence: TGTGCCAGCTCACCAGGGACAGGGGGCAATCAGCCCCAGCATTTT. It is translated as CASSPGTGGNQPQHF.

The chain combines TRBV11-2 with TRBJ1-2, with TRBD1 matching 9 bases. The CDR3 is 13 amino acids. After removal of 3 bases from V and 6 bases from J, the junction contained 2 bases not matched to a gene. Germline V lookup: CDR1 SGHAT, CDR2 FQNNGV. CDR3 coding DNA: TGTGCCAGCAGCTTCGGGACAGGGCATGGCTACACCTTC. Amino acid sequence: CASSFGTGHGYTF.

This clone was seen a few times. The V and J genes are TRBV7-8 and TRBJ1-5; D perhaps matches TRBD1 (5 bases). The germline V and J ends were trimmed by 5 bases and 10 bases, with 18 bases remaining between them. CDR1 is SGHVS and CDR2 is FQNEAQ in the germline V gene. The CDR3 covers 14 residues. The CDR3 loop reads CASSQAPDSPPQHF. DNA for the CDR3: TGTGCCAGCAGCCAGGCCCCAGACAGTCCCCCCCAGCATTTT.

The gene calls are TRBV10-3 and TRBJ1-2; D not certain. The CDR3 sequence is 15 residues long. In germline, CDR1 is ENHRY, CDR2 SYGVKD. V was pared by 0 bases and J by 0 bases, with 8 bases between. The CDR3 reads CAISESERTNYGYTF. In nucleotides, the CDR3 is TGTGCCATCAGTGAGTCTGAAAGGACTAACTATGGCTACACCTTC.

Only a few counts were recorded for this clone. This chain joins TRBV11-2 and TRBJ2-7; TRBD1 matches 10 bases. Germline loops: CDR1 SGHAT, CDR2 FQNNGV. There are 17 residues in the CDR3. V gave up 5 bases and J gave up 3 bases; unmatched junction bases: 13. The CDR3: CASSPGTGVSPIYEQYF. The CDR3 region has the DNA TGTGCCAGCAGCCCCGGGACAGGGGTCAGCCCTATCTACGAGCAGTACTTC.

This clone has just a few counts. The chain carries TRBV6-6 and TRBJ2-3; no firm D call. V dropped 5 bases and J dropped 5 bases, with 5 bases sitting between them. This CDR3 has 11 amino acids. Germline assignment: CDR1 MNHNY and CDR2 SVGAGI (reference sequence). The CDR3 region has the DNA TGTGCCAGCAGTGAACAAGATACGCAGTATTTT. Its protein product is CASSEQDTQYF.

This clone was picked up a small number of times. The rearrangement links TRBV5-1 to TRBJ2-7, with a tentative D call TRBD1 (6 bases). CDR3 length: 15 amino acids. V lost 1 base and J 0 bases, leaving 11 bases between the germline ends. The germline CDR1 and CDR2 sequences are SGHRS and YFSETQ. CDR3 sequence: CASSLTDRGSYEQYF. The CDR3 DNA reads as TGCGCCAGCAGCTTGACGGACAGAGGCTCCTACGAGCAGTACTTC.

A remark on this clone: The same CDR3 arises from other DNA sequences in this sample as well. CDR3 protein: CASSLSSGYNEQFF. The DNA of the CDR3 is TGTGCCAGCAGCTTAAGTTCGGGTTACAATGAGCAGTTCTTC. The genes are TRBV7-9 and TRBJ2-1; D gene uncertain. CDR3 length equals 14 residues. Germline V lookup: CDR1 SEHNR, CDR2 FQNEAQ (reference sequence). V lost 2 bases, J lost 4 bases, and 9 bases lay in between.

J is TRBJ1-2 and V is TRBV29-1; perhaps TRBD1 as D (6 bases). Germline loops: CDR1 SQVTM, CDR2 ANQGSEA. There are 18 residues in the CDR3. CDR3 in amino acids: CSYLSADSTGRGNYGYTF. The DNA of the CDR3 is TGCAGTTACTTGAGCGCAGACTCAACAGGGAGGGGGAACTATGGCTACACCTTC.